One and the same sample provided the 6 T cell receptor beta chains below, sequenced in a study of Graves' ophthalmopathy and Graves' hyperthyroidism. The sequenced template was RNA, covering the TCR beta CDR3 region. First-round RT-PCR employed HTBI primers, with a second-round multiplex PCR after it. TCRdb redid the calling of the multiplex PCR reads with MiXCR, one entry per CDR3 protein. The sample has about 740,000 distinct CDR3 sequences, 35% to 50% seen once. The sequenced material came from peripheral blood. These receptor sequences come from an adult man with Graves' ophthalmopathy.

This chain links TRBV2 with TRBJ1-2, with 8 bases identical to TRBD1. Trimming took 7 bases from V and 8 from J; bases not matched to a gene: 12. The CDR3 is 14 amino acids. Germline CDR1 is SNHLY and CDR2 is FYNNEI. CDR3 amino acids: CASTRQGLFEGYTF. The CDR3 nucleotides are TGTGCCAGCACCCGACAGGGGTTGTTTGAGGGCTACACCTTC.

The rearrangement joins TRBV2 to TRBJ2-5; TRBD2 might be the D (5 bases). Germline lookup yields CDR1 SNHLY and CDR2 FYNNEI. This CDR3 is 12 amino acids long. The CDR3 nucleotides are TGTGCTAGTCGGGGTTACCAAGAGACCCAGTACTTC. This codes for CASRGYQETQYF.

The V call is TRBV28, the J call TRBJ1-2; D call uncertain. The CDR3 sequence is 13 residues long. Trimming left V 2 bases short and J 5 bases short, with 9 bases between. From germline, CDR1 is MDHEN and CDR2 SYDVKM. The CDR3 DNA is TGTGCCAGCAGTTTACCACCCGGGTATGGCTACACCTTC. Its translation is CASSLPPGYGYTF.

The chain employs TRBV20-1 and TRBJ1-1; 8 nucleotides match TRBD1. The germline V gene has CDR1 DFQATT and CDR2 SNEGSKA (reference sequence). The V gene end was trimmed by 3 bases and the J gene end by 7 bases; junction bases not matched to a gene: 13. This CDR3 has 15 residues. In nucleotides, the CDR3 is TGCAGTGCTAGTTCCTCGGACAGGGTCCCAGATGAAGCTTTCTTT. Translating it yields CSASSSDRVPDEAFF.

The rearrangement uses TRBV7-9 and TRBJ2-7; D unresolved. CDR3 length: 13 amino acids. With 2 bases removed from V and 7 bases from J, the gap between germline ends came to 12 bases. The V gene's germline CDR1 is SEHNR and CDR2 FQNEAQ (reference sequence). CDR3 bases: TGTGCCAGCAGCTTAAGGATCCTGGGAGAGCAGTACTTC. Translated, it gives CASSLRILGEQYF. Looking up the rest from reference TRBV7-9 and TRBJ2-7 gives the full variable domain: DTGVSQNPRHKITKRGQNVTFRCDPISEHNRLYWYRQTLGQGPEFLTYFQNEAQLEKSRLLSDRFSAERPKGSFSTLEIQRTEQGDSAMYLCASSLRILGEQYFGPGTRLTVT.

In nucleotides, the CDR3 is TGTGCCAGCAGCCCGAGGTACTCTGGGGACGTGCAGTACTTC. Encoded protein: CASSPRYSGDVQYF. The chain has TRBV7-9 and TRBJ2-7, with D perhaps given as TRBD1 or TRBD2 (5 bases each). CDR3 size: 14 residues. Trimming took 5 bases from V and 9 from J, leaving 20 bases between them. Germline V gene sequence: CDR1 SEHNR, CDR2 FQNEAQ (reference sequence).